This T cell receptor beta chain was captured in a study of CD8 T cells in Susac syndrome (dated by TCRdb to between 2018 and 2021). General notes on the study: Of the Susac syndrome patients who were sequenced, roughly six had clinically active disease and eight were in clinical remission. Whether CD8+ T cell activation and differentiation in Susac syndrome was antigen driven was tested using repertoire sequencing. At the time of blood withdrawal, Susac syndrome patients were either therapy-naive, taking corticosteroids (with some also receiving IVIg), or on IVIg alone.

In the case of this clonotype: No antigen is known for it. No base-level quality is on record; no much larger clone is a single base apart.

Broad study findings and their caveats: The CD4+ T cell repertoire of patients with Susac syndrome showed no detectable clonal expansion. The number of individuals in the TCR sequencing and HLA analysis was acknowledged as relatively small.

RNA was extracted using the RNeasy kit, and roughly 0.5 to 1 microgram was reverse transcribed with random hexamers. TCR beta CDR3 regions were amplified with the immunoSEQ multiplex PCR assay covering 54 Vbeta and 13 Jbeta segments. PCR amplification bias was corrected using a synthetic template baseline for primer optimization and computational correction. Per the authors' processing: Reads were assigned to V, D and J genes according to IMGT and analyzed in immunoSEQ Analyzer, with only productive sequences retained. To calculate clonality, Shannon entropy was normalized by log2 of the number of productive unique sequences and then subtracted from one. For each patient and control, public and private clones were evaluated within the 100 most prevalent clones. Susac-specific clones were defined as absent from healthy and MS cohorts, over a thousand published viral clones and other ImmuneACCESS disease sequences. TCRdb cleaned the public reads at Q25 with fastp, built clones with MiXCR and kept in-frame beta chains. Each CDR3 protein gets just one entry, which takes the most common genes and DNA from the rows behind it. TCRdb's processing, not the study's, gives the V and J calls here. The sample records 100,000 or so distinct CDR3 sequences, over 90% of which are singletons. The top ten clonotypes cover roughly 0.3% of the sample.

Taken from cysteine to phenylalanine, the CDR3 has 15 residues. CDR3 DNA is the only sequence kept; it has 45 bases, read in frame from the first base. CDR1 and CDR2 are read off the germline V gene as KGHDR and SFDVKD. V is trimmed back by 3 bases and J by 10 bases, and the junction contains 6 bases that no gene match accounts for. High-throughput TCR beta sequencing profiled peripheral blood CD8+ and CD4+ T cells from healthy donors, Susac syndrome patients and multiple sclerosis patients. Recently defined diagnostic criteria for definite or probable disease were met by the Susac syndrome patients. Bulk CD8+ and CD4+ T cells were purified by magnetic negative isolation, while CD8+ TEMRA cells were enriched using FACS. Blood was collected in EDTA tubes and processed within 24 hours, with PBMCs isolated through density gradient centrifugation. PBMCs destined for TCR sequencing were cryopreserved in liquid nitrogen and later thawed in a 37 °C water bath. The sorted or isolated CD4+, CD8+ and CD8+ TEMRA cells reached a purity of at least 90%.

Sequencing was carried out using CD4+ T cells from PBMCs. This TCR derives from a human donor with Susac syndrome. The V and J segments used are TRBV24-1 and TRBJ2-1, with 12 bases in between that match TRBD1. The CDR3 loop reads CATSDPGQGAREQFF. The sequenced DNA: TGTGCCACCAGTGATCCGGGACAGGGGGCTCGGGAGCAGTTCTTC.